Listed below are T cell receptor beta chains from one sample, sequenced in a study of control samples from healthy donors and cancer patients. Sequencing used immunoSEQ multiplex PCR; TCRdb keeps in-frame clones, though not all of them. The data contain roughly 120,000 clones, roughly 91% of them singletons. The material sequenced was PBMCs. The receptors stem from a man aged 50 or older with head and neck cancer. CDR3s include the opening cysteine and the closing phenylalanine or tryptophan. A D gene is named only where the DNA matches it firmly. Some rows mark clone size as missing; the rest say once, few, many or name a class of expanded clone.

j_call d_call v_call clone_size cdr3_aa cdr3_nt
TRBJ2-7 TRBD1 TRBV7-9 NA CASSLTGGPNEQYF TGTGCCAGCAGCCTGACAGGGGGACCCAACGAGCAGTACTTC
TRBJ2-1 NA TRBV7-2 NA CASDKLGSADYNEQFF TGTGCCAGCGATAAATTAGGGAGCGCGGACTACAATGAGCAGTTCTTC
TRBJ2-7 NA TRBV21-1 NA CASSKEWGRGKSSSYEQYF TGTGCCAGCAGCAAAGAATGGGGCAGGGGCAAATCGAGCTCCTACGAGCAGTACTTC
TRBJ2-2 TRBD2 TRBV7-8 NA CASSVQLAGGVFVGELFF TGTGCCAGCAGCGTACAACTAGCGGGGGGAGTATTTGTCGGGGAGCTGTTTTTT
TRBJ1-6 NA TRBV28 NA CASSLGQGRAYNSPLHF TGTGCCAGCAGTTTGGGGCAGGGTAGGGCCTATAATTCACCCCTCCACTTT
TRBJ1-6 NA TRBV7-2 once CASSPIGTRNSPLHF TGTGCCAGCAGCCCAATCGGGACCCGAAATTCACCCCTCCACTTT
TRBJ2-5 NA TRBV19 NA CASSNPTLGRETQYF TGTGCCAGTAGTAATCCCACATTGGGCAGAGAGACCCAGTACTTC
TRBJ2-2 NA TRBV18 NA CASSRQLDTGELFF TGTGCCAGCTCAAGACAGCTGGACACCGGGGAGCTGTTTTTT
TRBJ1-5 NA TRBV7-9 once CASSGAGDSNQPQHF TGTGCCAGCAGCGGGGCGGGCGATAGCAATCAGCCCCAGCATTTT
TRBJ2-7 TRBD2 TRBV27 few CASSLGAGVTYEQYF TGTGCCAGCAGTTTAGGCGCGGGGGTCACCTACGAGCAGTACTTC
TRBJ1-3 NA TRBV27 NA CASSLTGTGNTIYF TGTGCCAGCAGTTTAACAGGGACTGGAAACACCATATATTTT
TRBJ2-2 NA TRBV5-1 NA CASSQGPSTGELFF TGCGCCAGCAGCCAGGGACCGAGCACCGGGGAGCTGTTTTTT
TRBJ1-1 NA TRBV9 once CASSDPYGTVNTEAFF TGTGCCAGCAGCGATCCCTATGGGACCGTGAACACTGAAGCTTTCTTT
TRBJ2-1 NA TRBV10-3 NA CAISPPTPLGHEQFF TGTGCCATCAGTCCTCCTACCCCCCTAGGCCATGAGCAGTTCTTC
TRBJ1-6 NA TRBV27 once CASTSSGGLSPLHF TGTGCCAGCACTTCCTCGGGGGGCCTTTCGCCCCTCCACTTT
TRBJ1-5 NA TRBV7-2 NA CASSLDIDASLPQHF TGTGCCAGCAGCTTAGACATCGATGCTTCATTGCCCCAGCATTTT
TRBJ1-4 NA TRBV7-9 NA CASTQLGTPIEKLFF TGTGCCAGCACCCAGCTTGGGACACCAATTGAAAAACTGTTTTTT
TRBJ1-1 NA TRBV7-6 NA CASSLDEGEAFF TGTGCCAGCAGCTTAGACGAGGGGGAAGCTTTCTTT
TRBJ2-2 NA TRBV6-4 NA CASSPLGGTGELFF TGTGCCAGCAGTCCCCTGGGCGGCACCGGGGAGCTGTTTTTT
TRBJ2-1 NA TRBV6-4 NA CASLLPVPAVTKGGYEQFF NA
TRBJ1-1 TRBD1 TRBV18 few CASSPRDRSLNTEAFF TGTGCCAGCTCACCCCGGGACAGGTCTTTGAACACTGAAGCTTTCTTT
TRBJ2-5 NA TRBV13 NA CASSPGTNLGETQYF TGTGCCAGCAGCCCTGGGACCAACCTGGGGGAGACCCAGTACTTC
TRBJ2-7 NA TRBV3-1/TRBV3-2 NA CASSQVLRSYEQYF TGTGCCAGCAGCCAAGTCCTGAGATCCTACGAGCAGTACTTC
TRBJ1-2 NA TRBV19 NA CASKLRGRGYTF TGTGCCAGTAAACTCAGGGGACGTGGCTACACCTTC
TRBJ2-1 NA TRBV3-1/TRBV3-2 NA CASSLGPPNEQFF TGTGCCAGCAGCCTCGGGCCGCCCAATGAGCAGTTCTTC
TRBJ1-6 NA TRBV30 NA CAWSLSYNSPLHF TGTGCCTGGTCATTATCCTATAATTCACCCCTCCACTTT
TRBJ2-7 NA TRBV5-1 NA CASSFSFGQYSYEQYF TGCGCCAGCAGCTTCAGTTTCGGACAGTACTCCTACGAGCAGTACTTC
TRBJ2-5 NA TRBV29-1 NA CSVGERETQYF TGCAGCGTGGGTGAACGGGAGACCCAGTACTTC
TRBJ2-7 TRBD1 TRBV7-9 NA CASSLGQGAYEQYF TGTGCCAGCAGCTTAGGACAGGGGGCGTACGAGCAGTACTTC
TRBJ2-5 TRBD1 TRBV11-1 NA CASSLAWTGRVTQYF TGTGCCAGCAGCTTAGCCTGGACAGGGCGGGTGACCCAGTACTTC
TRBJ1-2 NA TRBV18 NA CASSPLKGGVNYGYTF TGTGCCAGCTCACCACTAAAGGGGGGTGTTAACTATGGCTACACCTTC
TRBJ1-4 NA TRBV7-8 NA CASRPSGTLATNEKLFF TGTGCCAGCAGACCATCCGGGACACTTGCAACTAATGAAAAACTGTTTTTT
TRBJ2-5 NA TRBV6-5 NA CASSSSDDITGETQYF TGTGCCAGCAGTTCCTCAGACGACATAACCGGAGAGACCCAGTACTTC
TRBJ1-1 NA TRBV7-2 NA CASSLAPRANTEAFF TGTGCCAGCAGCTTAGCGCCCCGGGCGAACACTGAAGCTTTCTTT
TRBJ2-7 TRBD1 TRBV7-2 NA CASRGTGRYEQYF TGTGCAAGCAGAGGGACAGGGAGGTACGAGCAGTACTTC
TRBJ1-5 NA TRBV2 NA CASSDGDSNQPQHF TGTGCCAGCAGTGATGGGGATAGCAATCAGCCCCAGCATTTT
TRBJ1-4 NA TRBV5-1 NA CASSFAGAPGEKLFF TGCGCCAGCAGCTTCGCAGGGGCGCCGGGTGAAAAACTGTTTTTT
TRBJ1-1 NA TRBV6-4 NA CASSDEQNTEAFF TGTGCCAGCAGTGACGAACAGAACACTGAAGCTTTCTTT
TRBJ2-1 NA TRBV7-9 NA CASSLGLANEQFF TGTGCCAGCAGCTTAGGGCTAGCGAATGAGCAGTTCTTC
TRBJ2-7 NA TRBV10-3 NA CASAGTYEQYF TGTGCCAGCGCAGGTACCTACGAGCAGTACTTC
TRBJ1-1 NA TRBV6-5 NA CASSYSLGTEAFF TGTGCCAGCAGTTACTCATTGGGTACTGAAGCTTTCTTT
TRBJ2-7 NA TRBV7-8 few CASSLVGGLDEQYF TGTGCCAGCAGCTTAGTCGGGGGGCTTGACGAGCAGTACTTC
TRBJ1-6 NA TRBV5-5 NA CASTRGESPLHF TGTGCCAGCACCCGGGGGGAGTCACCCCTCCACTTT
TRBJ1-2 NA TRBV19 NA CASSRQGRLDYGYTF TGTGCCAGTAGTAGGCAGGGACGCCTGGACTATGGCTACACCTTC
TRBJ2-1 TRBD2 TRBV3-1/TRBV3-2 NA CASSQGPGTSFF TGTGCCAGCAGCCAAGGGCCCGGGACTAGCTTCTTC
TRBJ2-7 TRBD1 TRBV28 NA CASSSGTGISYEQYF TGTGCCAGCAGTTCCGGGACAGGGATTAGTTACGAGCAGTACTTC
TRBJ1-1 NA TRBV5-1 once CASSSLPADTEAFF TGCGCCAGCAGCTCCCTTCCTGCGGACACTGAAGCTTTCTTT
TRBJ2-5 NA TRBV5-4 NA CASSLGQGLEETQYF TGTGCCAGCAGCTTGGGGCAGGGACTGGAAGAGACCCAGTACTTC
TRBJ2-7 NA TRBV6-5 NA CASSYGGALNYEQYF TGTGCCAGCAGTTACGGCGGGGCGCTAAACTACGAGCAGTACTTC
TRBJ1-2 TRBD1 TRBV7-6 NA CASSSGTVNGYTF TGTGCCAGCAGCTCGGGGACAGTTAATGGCTACACCTTC
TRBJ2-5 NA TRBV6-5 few CASSYSGGTQETQYF TGTGCCAGCAGTTACTCCGGCGGGACCCAAGAGACCCAGTACTTC
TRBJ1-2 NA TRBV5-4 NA CASRLKGAGYGYTF TGTGCCAGCAGGTTGAAAGGGGCCGGCTATGGCTACACCTTC
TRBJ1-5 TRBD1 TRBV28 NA CASGRQGGNQPQHF TGTGCCAGCGGCCGACAGGGGGGCAATCAGCCCCAGCATTTT
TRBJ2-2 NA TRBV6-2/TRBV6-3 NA CASSYSLLGTGELFF TGTGCCAGCAGTTACTCGCTTCTGGGGACCGGGGAGCTGTTTTTT
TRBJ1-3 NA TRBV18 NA CASSPDGGATSGNTIYF TGTGCCAGCTCACCAGACGGGGGGGCGACCTCTGGAAACACCATATATTTT
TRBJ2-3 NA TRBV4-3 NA CASSQDRANTQYF TGCGCCAGCAGCCAAGACAGGGCAAATACGCAGTATTTT
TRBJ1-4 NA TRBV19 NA CASKRQGREKLFF TGTGCCAGTAAGAGGCAGGGAAGGGAAAAACTGTTTTTT
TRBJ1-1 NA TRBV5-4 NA CASRDGLNTEAFF TGTGCCAGCAGGGACGGCCTGAACACTGAAGCTTTCTTT
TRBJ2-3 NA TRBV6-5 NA CASSLQGGGPFTQYF TGTGCCAGCAGTCTACAGGGCGGAGGGCCCTTTACGCAGTATTTT